These 6 T cell receptor beta chains were all obtained from the same sample, sequenced in a study of blood T cells in healthy people across ages. Using a J-beta primer mix together with a sample-barcoded 5' primer, a second PCR was run for about 6 to 11 cycles. From the 5' RACE reads, TCRdb called clonotypes with MiXCR, one entry per CDR3 protein. This sample has 710,000 or so distinct CDR3 sequences, with about a third found just once. Source material: blood. These receptors were taken from an elderly woman in good health.

About this clonotype itself: A much larger clone lies a single base off, so this may be a read error. The chain couples TRBV12-3 or TRBV12-4 to TRBJ1-5, with D hard to call. The CDR3 runs to 13 residues. Here the CDR3 reads CASSLGFSQSQHF. As DNA, the CDR3 is TGTGCCAGCAGTTTGGGTTTTTCTCAGTCCCAGCATTTT.

The chain joins TRBV7-2 to TRBJ2-7; D is uncertain. The CDR3 has 14 residues. V was shortened by 5 bases and J by 3 bases, with 14 bases between the two germline ends. Looked up from germline, CDR1 is SGHTA and CDR2 is FQGNSA. The CDR3: CASSAQDSRYEQYF. The DNA for the CDR3 is TGTGCCAGCAGCGCCCAGGATAGTCGCTACGAGCAGTACTTC.

Ten or more counts support this clonotype. The chain carries TRBV28 and TRBJ2-7; 7 positions agree with TRBD1. Germline V lookup: CDR1 MDHEN, CDR2 SYDVKM. This CDR3 comprises 16 residues. The J segment lost 0 bases and the V segment lost 5 bases, leaving 10 bases of the junction unmatched. In DNA, the CDR3 is TGTGCCAGCAGTCCGACCACAGGGGTCTTCTCCTACGAGCAGTACTTC. Translated, it gives CASSPTTGVFSYEQYF. The full variable domain, its missing parts supplied by reference TRBV28 and TRBJ2-7, is DVKVTQSSRYLVKRTGEKVFLECVQDMDHENMFWYRQDPGLGLRLIYFSYDVKMKEKGDIPEGYSVSREKKERFSLILESASTNQTSMYLCASSPTTGVFSYEQYFGPGTRLTVT.

This chain connects TRBV7-2 to TRBJ2-5; maybe TRBD2 (5 bases). The end of the DNA is better explained by TRBJ2-7, so the J call may be wrong. This CDR3 region has 14 residues. Germline CDR1 reads SGHTA; CDR2 reads FQGNSA. The CDR3 reads CASSQQRGVSEQYF. The CDR3 DNA follows: TGTGCCAGCAGCCAACAACGGGGAGTATCCGAGCAGTACTTC.

The chain links TRBV7-2 to TRBJ2-4, with a weak D call TRBD2 (5 bases). Between the trimmed V and J ends, which lost 2 bases and 6 bases, there was a span of 11 bases. The CDR3 is 14 amino acids. Germline assignment: CDR1 SGHTA and CDR2 FQGNSA. This chain's CDR3 is CASSLSREANIQYF. As DNA, the CDR3 is TGTGCCAGCAGCTTATCACGGGAAGCAAACATTCAGTACTTC.

This clonotype was counted between two and nine times. The chain combines TRBV2 with TRBJ1-5; D is possibly TRBD1 (5 bases). Looked up from germline, CDR1 is SNHLY and CDR2 is FYNNEI. CDR3 length equals 14 residues. V lost 3 bases, J lost 3 bases, and 9 bases lay in between. The CDR3 DNA reads as TGTGCCAGCAGTGATGACAGCAACAATCAGCCCCAGCATTTT. It codes for CASSDDSNNQPQHF.